This T cell receptor beta chain was found in a study of blood T cell repertoires in COVID-19. Sequencing was performed with immunoSEQ multiplex PCR; in TCRdb, only in-frame clones are kept and a portion is missing. This table has nearly 110,000 clones, approximately 81% appearing once. This clone has just a few counts. The CDR3 contains 15 residues. V dropped 4 bases and J dropped 1; count of bases not matched to a gene: 2. Germline assignment: CDR1 LGHDT and CDR2 YNNKEL (reference sequence). This sequence was found in a human donor in a cohort sampled during active COVID-19. The chain combines TRBV3-1 (or the pseudogene TRBV3-2) with TRBJ1-5, with 9 bases matching TRBD1. Sample: peripheral blood. The CDR3 region has the DNA TGTGCCAGCAGCCCCGGGACAGGGAGCAATCAGCCCCAGCATTTT. Protein sequence: CASSPGTGSNQPQHF.